The present T cell receptor (beta chain) was sequenced within a study of T cell responses to AZD1222 COVID-19 vaccine. Turning to the study itself: Some second doses came at about 4 weeks and others at about 12 weeks; these were pooled. Overall study results and limits: Females outnumbered males among donors, who were mostly white British; clonal diversity was possibly underestimated. The study sampled repertoires only after the peak T cell response. Baseline serology detected seropositivity in only six AZD1222 recipients.

TCRdb keeps only in-frame clones here, not all; method: immunoSEQ multiplex PCR. This table has 150,000 to 200,000 clones, 80% to 95% appearing once. Germline loops: CDR1 SGHNT, CDR2 YENEEA. There are 15 residues in the CDR3. Trimming took 2 bases from V and 7 from J; bases not matched to a gene: 6. This clone has only one observation. Its antigen is undetermined. This chain joins TRBV11-3 and TRBJ2-1; 9 nucleotides match TRBD2. The material was peripheral blood, obtained on day 0 of AZD1222 vaccination. The TCR originated in an adult in good health. CDR3 sequence: CASSLWGLAMNEQFF. In DNA, the CDR3 is TGTGCCAGCAGCTTATGGGGACTAGCCATGAATGAGCAGTTCTTC.